The 10 T cell receptor beta chains given below trace back to one sample, sequenced in a study of T cell repertoires in aging, cancer and after chemotherapy. TRB rearrangements spanning V, D and J were amplified using mixed TRB-A/B primers. From the multiplex PCR reads, TCRdb called clonotypes with MiXCR, one entry per CDR3 protein. The sample carries 10,000 to 15,000 distinct CDR3 sequences, around a quarter recorded once. The template was genomic DNA from peripheral blood, not RNA. The specimen was blood. The receptors were sampled from a human donor with a blood cancer.

The rearrangement links TRBV6-5 to TRBJ2-6; 9 bases line up with TRBD1. Unmatched junction bases numbered 13, after V lost 0 bases and J lost 7 bases. Germline CDR1 reads MNHEY; CDR2 reads SVGAGI. The CDR3 is 19 residues long. As DNA, the CDR3 is TGTGCCAGCAGTTACTCGCCCGGGACAGGGAGTTTTGGTGCCAACGTCCTGACTTTC. Encoded protein: CASSYSPGTGSFGANVLTF.

By share, this clonotype ranks as medium-sized (0.01 to 0.1%). V is TRBV19 and J is TRBJ2-3; 7 bases map to TRBD2. The trim removed 8 bases at V and 1 base at J, leaving 3 bases unmatched. The CDR3 covers 13 residues. Germline V gives CDR1 LNHDA, CDR2 SQIVND (reference sequence). CDR3 amino acids: CASGGVGTDTQYF. CDR3 coding DNA: TGTGCCAGTGGGGGGGTGGGCACAGATACGCAGTATTTT.

The sample holds a few counts of this clonotype. The chain joins TRBV11-1 to TRBJ1-3, with unresolved D. Deletions cut 5 bases from V and 7 bases from J, with 9 bases between. CDR3 length: 12 residues. CDR1 is SGHAT and CDR2 is FQDESV in the germline V gene (reference sequence). The CDR3 protein is CASSPGGNTIYF. The CDR3 region has the DNA TGTGCCAGCAGCCCCGGAGGGAACACCATATATTTT.

The V and J genes are TRBV5-1 and TRBJ2-5; D unclear. Trimming shortened V by 4 bases and J by 4 bases, and 11 bases separated the two germline ends. The CDR3 is 13 residues long. Germline values: CDR1 SGHRS, CDR2 YFSETQ. For the CDR3, the DNA is TGCGCCAGCAGCCCTAACGAGAGAGAGACCCAGTACTTC. It specifies CASSPNERETQYF.

The chain uses TRBV6-9 and TRBJ1-2, with 7 bases identical to TRBD1. With 6 bases clipped from V and 0 bases from J, the junction kept 22 bases outside the gene matches. This CDR3 region has 20 residues. Per germline, CDR1 MNHGY and CDR2 SVAAGI. CDR3 nucleotide sequence: TGTGCCAGCAGCCTACCCCTCACTAGGGGACAGCTCACATCTAACTATGGCTACACCTTC. This translates into CASSLPLTRGQLTSNYGYTF.

DNA for the CDR3: TGTGCCAGCAGTTTGACAGGATCCTATGGCTACACCTTC. Its translation is CASSLTGSYGYTF. The rearrangement joins TRBV28 to TRBJ1-2, with D tentatively TRBD1 (6 bases). Germline V gene sequence: CDR1 MDHEN, CDR2 SYDVKM. CDR3 size: 13 residues. V was pared by 3 bases and J by 4 bases, with 9 bases between.

On this clonotype itself: Given the absence of the conserved phenylalanine or tryptophan at the CDR3 end, a read error is likely. No DNA is shown, since the ends of the CDR3 on it are uncertain; the CDR3 is the one TCRdb lists. This sequence joins TRBV6-5 and TRBJ1-1; the D call TRBD1 from the table was never checked on the DNA. CDR1 is MNHEY, CDR2 SVGAGI, per germline. The CDR3 contains 8 residues when both ends are counted. CDR3 protein: CAVLWGLS.

The CDR3: CASSFYQGSTEAFF. The DNA of the CDR3 is TGTGCCAGCAGTTTCTACCAGGGGTCCACTGAAGCTTTCTTT. V gene TRBV12-3 or TRBV12-4 combines with J gene TRBJ1-1; tentative D call: TRBD1 (6 bases). This CDR3 has 14 amino acids. Trimming shortened V by 3 bases and J by 4 bases, and 12 bases separated the two germline ends.

The rearrangement uses TRBV6-5 and TRBJ1-1; 7 bases agree with TRBD1. Germline V gives CDR1 MNHEY, CDR2 SVGAGI. The V segment lost 9 bases and the J segment 4 bases; nucleotides outside the gene matches: 11. CDR3 length: 14 residues. The CDR3 is CARSLGGGATEAFF. The CDR3 DNA follows: TGTGCCAGAAGCTTAGGAGGGGGCGCCACTGAAGCTTTCTTT.

The rearrangement links TRBV6-1 to TRBJ2-7; the D gene is possibly TRBD2 (6 bases). Germline V gene sequence: CDR1 MNHNS, CDR2 SASEGT. The CDR3 has 14 amino acids. Trimming shortened V by 9 bases and J by 2 bases, and 17 bases separated the two germline ends. CDR3 sequence: CASLWRGPTYEQYF. The CDR3 DNA sequence: TGTGCCAGTCTGTGGCGGGGACCCACCTACGAGCAGTACTTC.